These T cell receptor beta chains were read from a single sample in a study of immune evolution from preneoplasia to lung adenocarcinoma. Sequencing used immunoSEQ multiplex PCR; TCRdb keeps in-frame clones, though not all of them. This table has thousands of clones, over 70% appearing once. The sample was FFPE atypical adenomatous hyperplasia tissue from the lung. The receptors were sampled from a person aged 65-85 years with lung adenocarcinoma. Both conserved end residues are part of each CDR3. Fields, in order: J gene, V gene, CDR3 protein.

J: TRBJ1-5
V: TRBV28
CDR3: CASSPPPRRQPQHF

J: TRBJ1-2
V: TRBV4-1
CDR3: CASSHQGRCSGACSQGYTF

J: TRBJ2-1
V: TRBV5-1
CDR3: CASSFQRGLWNEQFF

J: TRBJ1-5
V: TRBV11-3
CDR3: CASSFSGDGNQPQHF

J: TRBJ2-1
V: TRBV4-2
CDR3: CASRSSGGSGNEQFF

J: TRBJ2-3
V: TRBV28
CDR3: CASSLVAGGTDTQYF

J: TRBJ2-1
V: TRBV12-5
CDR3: CASGLLGPHNEQFF

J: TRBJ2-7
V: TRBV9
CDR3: CASSAPTSGGEQYF

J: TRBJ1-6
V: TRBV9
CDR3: CASSGSAWGSPLHF

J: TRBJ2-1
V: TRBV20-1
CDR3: CSPQARNEQFF

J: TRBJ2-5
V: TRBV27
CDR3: CASSSQETQYF

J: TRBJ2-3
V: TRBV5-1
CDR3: CASSSGFSTDTQYF

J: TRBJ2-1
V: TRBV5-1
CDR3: CASSLQGYSYNEQFF

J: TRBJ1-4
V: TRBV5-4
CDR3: CASSLDPTNEKLFF

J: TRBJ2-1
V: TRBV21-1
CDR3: CANFGLADRLEQFF

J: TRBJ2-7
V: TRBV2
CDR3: CASSEQGSIYEQYF

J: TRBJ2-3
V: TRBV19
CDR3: CASSLYDTQYF

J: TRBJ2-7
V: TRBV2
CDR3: CASSERTYEQYF

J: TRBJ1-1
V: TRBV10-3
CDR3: CAITPRKFENTEAFF

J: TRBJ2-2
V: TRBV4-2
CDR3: CASSQEINTGELFF

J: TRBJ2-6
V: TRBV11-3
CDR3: CASSPDPGANVLTF

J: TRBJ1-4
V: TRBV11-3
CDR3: CASSSRSSSNEKLFF

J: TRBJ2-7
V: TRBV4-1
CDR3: CASSQGGLTGQYF

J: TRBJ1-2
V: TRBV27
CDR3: CASSFGGLDGYTF

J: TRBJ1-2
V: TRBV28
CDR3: CASRAGMHYGYTF

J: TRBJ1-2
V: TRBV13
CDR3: CASSSLGTGGEVNYGYTF

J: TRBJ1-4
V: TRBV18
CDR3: CASSPQDQTRGKLFF

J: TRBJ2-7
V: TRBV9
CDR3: CASSFTYEQYF

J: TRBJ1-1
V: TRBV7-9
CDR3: CASSLGGPGTEAFF

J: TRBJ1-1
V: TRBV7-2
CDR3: CASKYGRTTEAFF

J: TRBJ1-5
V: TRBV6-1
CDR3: CASSGTGSNQPQHF